The text below deals with one T cell receptor (beta chain). Its antigen is still unknown. This sample is part of a study of cytomegalovirus exposure and HLA in healthy donors. Germline CDR1 reads MDHEN; CDR2 reads SYDVKM. CDR3 length: 15 residues. Trimming at V came to 7 bases and at J to 4 bases, leaving 9 bases not matched to a gene. Broader study findings: Sequencing artifact likely explains a cluster of highly shared sequence variants. In a later analysis, a genetic analysis reported fewer productive-TCR N-insertions in an Asian-associated ancestry cluster than the cohort average.

Vbeta (60) and Jbeta (13) primers were used in the PCR. Method: immunoSEQ multiplex PCR; TCRdb's copy keeps in-frame clones and lacks some. The data show about 180,000 clones, with approximately 80% seen just once and about 0.5% held by the top ten. This receptor was identified in a woman aged 45-60 years in good health and CMV-seronegative. The V gene is TRBV28, the J gene TRBJ1-4, with 7 bases matching TRBD1. Sequenced: PBMCs. The CDR3 is CASTIGTGVNEKLFF. For the CDR3, the DNA is TGTGCCAGCACCATTGGAACAGGGGTTAATGAAAAACTGTTTTTT.